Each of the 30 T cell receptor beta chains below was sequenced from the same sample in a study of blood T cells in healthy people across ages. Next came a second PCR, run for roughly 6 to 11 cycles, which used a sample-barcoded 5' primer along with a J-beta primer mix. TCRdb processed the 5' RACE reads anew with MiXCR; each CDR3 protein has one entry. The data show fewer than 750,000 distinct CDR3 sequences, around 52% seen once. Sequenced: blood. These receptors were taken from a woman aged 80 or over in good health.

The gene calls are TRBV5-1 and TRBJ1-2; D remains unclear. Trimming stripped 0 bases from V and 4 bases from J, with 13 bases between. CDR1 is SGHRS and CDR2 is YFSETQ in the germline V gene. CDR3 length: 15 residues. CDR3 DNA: TGCGCCAGCAGCTTGGAGGGCCCCCTAGCCTATGGCTACACCTTC. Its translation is CASSLEGPLAYGYTF. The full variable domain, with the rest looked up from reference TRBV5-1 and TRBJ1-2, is KAGVTQTPRYLIKTRGQQVTLSCSPISGHRSVSWYQQTPGQGLQFLFEYFSETQRNKGNFPGRFSGRQFSNSRSEMNVSTLELGDSALYLCASSLEGPLAYGYTFGSGTRLTVV.

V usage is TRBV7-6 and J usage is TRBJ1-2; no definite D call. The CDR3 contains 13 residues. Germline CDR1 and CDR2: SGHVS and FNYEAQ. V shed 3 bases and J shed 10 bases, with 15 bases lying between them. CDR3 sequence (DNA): TGTGCCAGCAGCTTTAGAGGGTTCGACGACTACACCTTC. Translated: CASSFRGFDDYTF.

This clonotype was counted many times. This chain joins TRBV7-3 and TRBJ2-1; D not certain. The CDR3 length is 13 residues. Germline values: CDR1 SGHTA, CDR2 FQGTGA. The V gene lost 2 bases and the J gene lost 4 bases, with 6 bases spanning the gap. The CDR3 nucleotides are TGTGCCAGCAGCTTAGGAGAATACAATGAGCAGTTCTTC. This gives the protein CASSLGEYNEQFF.

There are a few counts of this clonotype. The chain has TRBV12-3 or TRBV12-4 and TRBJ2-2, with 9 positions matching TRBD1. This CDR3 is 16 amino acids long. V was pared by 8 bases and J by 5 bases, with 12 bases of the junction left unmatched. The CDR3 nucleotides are TGTGCCAGCTCCGTTGCAACAGGGGGCGCGACCGGGGAGCTGTTTTTT. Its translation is CASSVATGGATGELFF.

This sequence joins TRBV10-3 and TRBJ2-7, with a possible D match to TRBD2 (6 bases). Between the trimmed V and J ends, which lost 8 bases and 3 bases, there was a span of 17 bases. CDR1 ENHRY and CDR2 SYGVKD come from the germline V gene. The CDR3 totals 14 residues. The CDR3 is CAIGGSSVSYEQYF. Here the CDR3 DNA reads TGTGCCATCGGGGGGTCCTCAGTCAGCTACGAGCAGTACTTC.

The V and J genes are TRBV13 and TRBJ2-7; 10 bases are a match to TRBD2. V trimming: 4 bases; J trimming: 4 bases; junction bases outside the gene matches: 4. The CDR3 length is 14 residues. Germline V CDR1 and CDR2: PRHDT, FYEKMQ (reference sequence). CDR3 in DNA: TGTGCCAGCAGCTCTAGCGGGAGTCGGTACGAGCAGTACTTC. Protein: CASSSSGSRYEQYF.

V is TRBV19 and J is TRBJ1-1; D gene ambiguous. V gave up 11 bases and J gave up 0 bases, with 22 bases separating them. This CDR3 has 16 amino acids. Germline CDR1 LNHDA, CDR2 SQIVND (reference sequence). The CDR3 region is CAAKRAASIMNTEAFF. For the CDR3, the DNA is TGTGCCGCTAAGAGGGCAGCGAGTATTATGAACACTGAAGCTTTCTTT.

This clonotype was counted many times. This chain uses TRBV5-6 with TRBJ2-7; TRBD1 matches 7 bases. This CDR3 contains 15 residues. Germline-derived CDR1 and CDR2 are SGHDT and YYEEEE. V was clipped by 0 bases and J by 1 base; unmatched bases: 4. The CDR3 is CASSLVGGLSYEQYF. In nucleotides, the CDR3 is TGTGCCAGCAGCTTGGTAGGGGGCTTATCCTACGAGCAGTACTTC.

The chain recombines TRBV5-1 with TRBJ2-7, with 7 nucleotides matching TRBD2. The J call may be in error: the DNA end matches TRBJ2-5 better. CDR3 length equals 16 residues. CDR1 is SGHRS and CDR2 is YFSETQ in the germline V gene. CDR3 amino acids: CASSLWDYRGAKTQYF. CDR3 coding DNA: TGCGCCAGCAGCTTGTGGGACTACCGGGGAGCGAAGACCCAGTACTTC.

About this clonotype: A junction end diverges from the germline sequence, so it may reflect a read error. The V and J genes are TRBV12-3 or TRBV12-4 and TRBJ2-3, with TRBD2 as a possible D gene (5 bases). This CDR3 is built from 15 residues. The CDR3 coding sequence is TGTGCCAGCAGTTTAGCAAGAGGGCGGCCAGATGCGCAGTATTTT. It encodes CASSLARGRPDAQYF.

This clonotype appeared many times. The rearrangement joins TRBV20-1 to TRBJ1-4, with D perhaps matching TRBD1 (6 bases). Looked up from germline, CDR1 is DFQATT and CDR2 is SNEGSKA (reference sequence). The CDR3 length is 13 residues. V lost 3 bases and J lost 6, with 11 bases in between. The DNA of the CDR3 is TGCAGTGCTAGCCGGGGACAAGATGAAAAACTGTTTTTT. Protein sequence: CSASRGQDEKLFF.

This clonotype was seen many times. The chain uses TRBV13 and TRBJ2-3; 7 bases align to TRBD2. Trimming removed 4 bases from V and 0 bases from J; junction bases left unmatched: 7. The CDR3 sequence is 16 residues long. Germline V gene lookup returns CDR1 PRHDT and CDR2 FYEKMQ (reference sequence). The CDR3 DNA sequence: TGTGCCAGCAGCTACAGTGACGGGGGGAGCACAGATACGCAGTATTTT. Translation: CASSYSDGGSTDTQYF. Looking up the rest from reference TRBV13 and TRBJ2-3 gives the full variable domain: AAGVIQSPRHLIKEKRETATLKCYPIPRHDTVYWYQQGPGQDPQFLISFYEKMQSDKGSIPDRFSAQQFSDYHSELNMSSLELGDSALYFCASSYSDGGSTDTQYFGPGTRLTVL.

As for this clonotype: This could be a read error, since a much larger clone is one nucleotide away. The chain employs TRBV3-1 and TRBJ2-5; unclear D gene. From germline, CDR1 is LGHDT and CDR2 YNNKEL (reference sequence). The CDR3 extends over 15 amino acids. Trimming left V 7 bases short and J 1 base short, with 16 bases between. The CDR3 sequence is CASTPTGSLQETQYF. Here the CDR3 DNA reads TGTGCCAGCACCCCGACGGGCAGCCTCCAAGAGACCCAGTACTTC.

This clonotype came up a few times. The CDR3 DNA follows: TGTGCCGGCGGCAAGGGGAACACCGGGGAGCTGTTTTTT. Amino acid sequence: CAGGKGNTGELFF. V gene TRBV12-3 or TRBV12-4 combines with J gene TRBJ2-2; D gene uncertain. The CDR3 is 13 amino acids. Trimming removed 11 bases at V and 1 base at J, with 11 bases between.

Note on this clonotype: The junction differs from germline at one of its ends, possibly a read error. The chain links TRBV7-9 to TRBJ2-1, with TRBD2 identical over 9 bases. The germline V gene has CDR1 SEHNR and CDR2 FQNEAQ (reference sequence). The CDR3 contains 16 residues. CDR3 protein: CASSLSLAGSYSEQFF. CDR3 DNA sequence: TGTGCCAGCAGCTTATCCCTAGCGGGGTCCTACAGTGAGCAGTTCTTC.

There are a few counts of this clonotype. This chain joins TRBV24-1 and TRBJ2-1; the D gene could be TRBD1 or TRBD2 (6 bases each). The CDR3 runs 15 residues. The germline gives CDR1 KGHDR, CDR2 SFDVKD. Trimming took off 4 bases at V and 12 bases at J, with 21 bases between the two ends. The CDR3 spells CATSEAEGVQWGQFF. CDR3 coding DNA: TGTGCCACCAGTGAGGCGGAGGGGGTCCAATGGGGGCAGTTCTTC.

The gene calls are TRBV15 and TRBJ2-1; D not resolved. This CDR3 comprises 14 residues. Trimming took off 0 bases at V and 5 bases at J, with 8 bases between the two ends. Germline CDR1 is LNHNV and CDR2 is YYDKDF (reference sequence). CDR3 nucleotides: TGTGCCACCAGCAGAGATACCAGGAACAATGAGCAGTTCTTC. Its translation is CATSRDTRNNEQFF.

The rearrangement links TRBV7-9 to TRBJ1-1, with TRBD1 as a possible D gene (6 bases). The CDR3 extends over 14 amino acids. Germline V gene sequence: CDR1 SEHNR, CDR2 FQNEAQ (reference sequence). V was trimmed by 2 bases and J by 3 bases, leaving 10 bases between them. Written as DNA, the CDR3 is TGTGCCAGCAGCTTAATGGGGGCTGACACTGAAGCTTTCTTT. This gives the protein CASSLMGADTEAFF.

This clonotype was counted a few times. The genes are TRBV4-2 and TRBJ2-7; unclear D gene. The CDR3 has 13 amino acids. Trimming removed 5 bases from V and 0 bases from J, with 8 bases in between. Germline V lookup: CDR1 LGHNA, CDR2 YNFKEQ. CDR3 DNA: TGTGCCAGCAGCGAAGGTTCCTCCTACGAGCAGTACTTC. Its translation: CASSEGSSYEQYF.

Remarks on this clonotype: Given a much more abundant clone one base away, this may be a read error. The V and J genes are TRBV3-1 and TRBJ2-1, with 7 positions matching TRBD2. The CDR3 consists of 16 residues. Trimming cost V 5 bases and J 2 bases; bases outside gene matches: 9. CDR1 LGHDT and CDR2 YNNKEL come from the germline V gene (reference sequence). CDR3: CASSCSLAATYNEQFF. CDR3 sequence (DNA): TGTGCCAGCAGCTGCTCCCTAGCGGCCACCTACAATGAGCAGTTCTTC.

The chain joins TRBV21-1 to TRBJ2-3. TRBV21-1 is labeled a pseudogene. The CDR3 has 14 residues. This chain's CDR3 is CASSIGFTFRAQYF. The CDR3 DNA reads TGTGCCAGCAGCATAGGGTTTACATTCCGCGCGCAGTATTTT.

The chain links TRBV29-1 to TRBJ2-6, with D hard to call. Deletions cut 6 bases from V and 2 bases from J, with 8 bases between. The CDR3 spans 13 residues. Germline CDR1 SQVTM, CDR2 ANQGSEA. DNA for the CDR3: TGCAGCGTCTTACCTACTGGGGCCAACGTCCTGACTTTC. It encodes CSVLPTGANVLTF.

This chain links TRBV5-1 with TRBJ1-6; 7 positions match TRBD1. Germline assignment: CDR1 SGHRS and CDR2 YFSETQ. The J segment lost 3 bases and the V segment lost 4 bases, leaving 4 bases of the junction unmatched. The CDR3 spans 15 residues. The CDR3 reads CASSHGTVYNSPLHF. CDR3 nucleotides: TGCGCCAGCAGCCATGGGACAGTCTATAATTCACCCCTCCACTTT.

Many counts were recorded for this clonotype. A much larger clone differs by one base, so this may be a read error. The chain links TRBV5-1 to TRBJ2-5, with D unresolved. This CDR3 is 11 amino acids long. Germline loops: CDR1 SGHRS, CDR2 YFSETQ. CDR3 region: CASSLYNEQYF. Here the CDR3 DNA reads TGTGCCAGCAGCTTGTACAATGAGCAGTACTTC.

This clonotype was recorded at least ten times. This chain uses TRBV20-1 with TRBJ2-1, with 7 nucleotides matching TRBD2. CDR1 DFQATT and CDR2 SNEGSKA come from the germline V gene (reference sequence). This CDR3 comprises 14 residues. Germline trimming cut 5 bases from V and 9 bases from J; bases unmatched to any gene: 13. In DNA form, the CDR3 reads TGCAGTGCTCCTAGGGACTATGGAAGTCGTGAGCAGTTCTTC. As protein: CSAPRDYGSREQFF.

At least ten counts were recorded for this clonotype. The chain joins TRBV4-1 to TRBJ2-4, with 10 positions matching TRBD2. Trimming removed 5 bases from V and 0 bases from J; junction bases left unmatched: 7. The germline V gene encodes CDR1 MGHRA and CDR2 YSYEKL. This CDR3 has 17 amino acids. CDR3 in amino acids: CASSGLADRLAKNIQYF. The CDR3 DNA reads TGCGCCAGCAGCGGACTAGCGGATAGACTAGCCAAAAACATTCAGTACTTC.

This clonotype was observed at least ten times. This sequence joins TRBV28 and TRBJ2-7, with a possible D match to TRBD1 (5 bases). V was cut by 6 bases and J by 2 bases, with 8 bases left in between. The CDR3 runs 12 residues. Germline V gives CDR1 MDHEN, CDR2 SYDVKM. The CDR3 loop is CASSTGTYEQYF. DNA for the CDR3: TGTGCCAGCAGCACAGGAACCTACGAGCAGTACTTC.

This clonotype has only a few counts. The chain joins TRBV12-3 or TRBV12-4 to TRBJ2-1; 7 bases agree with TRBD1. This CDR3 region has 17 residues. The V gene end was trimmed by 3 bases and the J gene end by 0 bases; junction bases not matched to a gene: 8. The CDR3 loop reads CASSLVVQGFSYNEQFF. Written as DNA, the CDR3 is TGTGCCAGCAGTTTGGTGGTACAGGGGTTCTCCTACAATGAGCAGTTCTTC.

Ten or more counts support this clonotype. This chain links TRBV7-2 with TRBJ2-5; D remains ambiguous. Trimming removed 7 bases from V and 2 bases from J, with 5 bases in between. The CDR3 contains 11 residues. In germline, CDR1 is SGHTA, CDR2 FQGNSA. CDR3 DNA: TGTGCCAGCACCCAACAAGAGACCCAGTACTTC. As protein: CASTQQETQYF. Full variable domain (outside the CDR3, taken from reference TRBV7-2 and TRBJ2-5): GAGVSQSPSNKVTEKGKDVELRCDPISGHTALYWYRQSLGQGLEFLIYFQGNSAPDKSGLPSDRFSAERTGGSVSTLTIQRTQQEDSAVYLCASTQQETQYFGPGTRLLVL.

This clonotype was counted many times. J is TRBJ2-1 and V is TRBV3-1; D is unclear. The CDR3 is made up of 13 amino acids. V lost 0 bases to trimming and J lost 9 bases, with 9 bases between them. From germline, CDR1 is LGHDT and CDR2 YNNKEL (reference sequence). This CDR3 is CASSQDTRTEQFF. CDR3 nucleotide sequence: TGTGCCAGCAGCCAAGATACGCGCACTGAGCAGTTCTTC.